Following are 10 T cell receptor beta chains from one sample sequenced in a study of response to subunit inactivated influenza vaccine. Using its own MiXCR run on the RT-PCR reads, TCRdb lists one record per CDR3 protein. The sample carries approximately 490,000 distinct CDR3 sequences, around 7.9% recorded once. The sample consisted of PBMCs from blood, taken roughly 24 months after vaccination. These receptors all stem from a man aged 50 to 69 who received an inactivated influenza vaccine.

This clonotype was found many times. This sequence joins TRBV20-1 and TRBJ2-7; D gene unclear. Trimming pared 3 bases from V and 2 bases from J, leaving 17 bases between. The germline V gene has CDR1 DFQATT and CDR2 SNEGSKA (reference sequence). The CDR3 is 15 amino acids. The CDR3 bases are TGCAGTGCTAGTGGCCCCAGTGGCAGAACCTACGAGCAGTACTTC. Translation gives CSASGPSGRTYEQYF.

In its sample, this clonotype was seen a few times. The chain is built from TRBV12-3 or TRBV12-4 and TRBJ2-1, with D possibly matching TRBD1 (6 bases). Trimming removed 5 bases at V and 8 bases at J, with 16 bases between. The CDR3 totals 14 residues. This CDR3 reads CASSPGQIRDEQFF. For the CDR3, the DNA is TGTGCCAGCAGTCCTGGACAGATTCGGGATGAGCAGTTCTTC.

This clonotype turned up a few times. The chain is built from TRBV3-1 and TRBJ2-2; tentatively, D is TRBD1 (5 bases). The CDR3 has 16 amino acids. The ends were cut back, 8 bases at V and 5 bases at J, with 21 bases in the middle. Germline lookup yields CDR1 LGHDT and CDR2 YNNKEL (reference sequence). The CDR3 protein is CASAPSFGALTGELFF. For the CDR3, the DNA is TGTGCCAGCGCCCCCTCGTTTGGGGCCCTAACCGGGGAGCTGTTTTTT.

This rearrangement joins TRBV5-1 to TRBJ2-5, with TRBD2 identical over 13 bases. Germline V gives CDR1 SGHRS, CDR2 YFSETQ. CDR3 length equals 19 residues. Unmatched junction bases numbered 13, after V lost 0 bases and J lost 5 bases. The CDR3 is CASSLVQTSGRSVGETQYF. The DNA for the CDR3 is TGCGCCAGCAGCTTGGTCCAGACTAGCGGGAGGTCTGTGGGGGAGACCCAGTACTTC.

The DNA of the CDR3 is TGTGCCAGCAGCCAAGCAGAAGGAATCCTGGGTGGCTACACCTTC. This gives the protein CASSQAEGILGGYTF. The V call is TRBV4-2, the J call TRBJ1-2; D ambiguous. Germline V gene lookup returns CDR1 LGHNA and CDR2 YNFKEQ. Trimming left V 1 base short and J 7 bases short, with 16 bases between. This CDR3 is 15 amino acids long.

Of note for this clonotype: A clone one base away is much larger, so this may be a read error. This sequence joins TRBV7-2 and TRBJ1-2; the D gene is possibly TRBD1 (6 bases). The germline CDR1 and CDR2 sequences are SGHTA and FQGNSA. This CDR3 comprises 13 residues. The germline V and J ends were trimmed by 0 bases and 6 bases, with 8 bases remaining between them. The CDR3 spells CASSLAGADGYTF. CDR3 bases: TGTGCCAGCAGCTTAGCGGGGGCCGATGGCTACACCTTC.

The rearrangement links TRBV4-3 to TRBJ2-7; maybe TRBD2 (6 bases). The CDR3 is made up of 15 amino acids. V was shortened by 0 bases and J by 0 bases, with 9 bases between the two germline ends. Germline loops: CDR1 LGHNA, CDR2 YSLEER. The CDR3 DNA sequence: TGCGCCAGCAGCCAAGATCCGCGGGGCTCCTACGAGCAGTACTTC. It specifies CASSQDPRGSYEQYF.

This clonotype was recorded at least ten times. The genes are TRBV25-1 and TRBJ2-5; TRBD2 might be the D (6 bases). CDR1 MGHDK and CDR2 SYGVNS come from the germline V gene. The V gene lost 3 bases and the J gene lost 11 bases, with 13 bases spanning the gap. The CDR3 runs 12 residues. The CDR3 is CASSDPPGTQYF. CDR3 nucleotides: TGTGCCAGCAGTGACCCCCCTGGGACTCAGTACTTC.

This clonotype was counted a few times. This chain joins TRBV20-1 and TRBJ2-3; 10 nucleotides line up with TRBD1. V lost 0 bases, J lost 6 bases, and 12 bases stayed unmatched. Germline assignment: CDR1 DFQATT and CDR2 SNEGSKA (reference sequence). The CDR3 extends over 17 amino acids. CDR3 nucleotides: TGCAGTGCTAGAGATTTTTCGGGACAGGGGCCTTGGGATACGCAGTATTTT. Translating gives CSARDFSGQGPWDTQYF.

This clonotype was observed a handful of times. CDR3 protein: CASSLPRQVNEKLFF. The DNA of the CDR3 is TGTGCCAGCAGCTTACCCCGACAGGTTAATGAAAAACTGTTTTTT. This sequence joins TRBV7-9 and TRBJ1-4; tentative D call: TRBD1 (6 bases). The CDR3 is 15 residues long. The germline V and J ends were trimmed by 2 bases and 4 bases, with 11 bases remaining between them. Looked up from germline, CDR1 is SEHNR and CDR2 is FQNEAQ (reference sequence).